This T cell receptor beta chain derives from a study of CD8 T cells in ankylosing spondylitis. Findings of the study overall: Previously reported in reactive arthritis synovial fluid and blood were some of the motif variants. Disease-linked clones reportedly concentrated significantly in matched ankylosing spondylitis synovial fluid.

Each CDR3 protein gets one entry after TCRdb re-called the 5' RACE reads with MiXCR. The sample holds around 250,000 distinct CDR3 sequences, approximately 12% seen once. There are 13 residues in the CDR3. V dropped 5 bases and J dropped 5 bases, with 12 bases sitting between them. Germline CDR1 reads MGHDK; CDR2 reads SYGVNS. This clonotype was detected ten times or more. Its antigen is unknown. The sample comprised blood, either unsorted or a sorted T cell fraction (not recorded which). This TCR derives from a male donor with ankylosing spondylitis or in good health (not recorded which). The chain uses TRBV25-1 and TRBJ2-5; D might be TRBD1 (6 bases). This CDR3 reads CASSTKRGETQYF. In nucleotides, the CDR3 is TGTGCCAGCAGTACCAAAAGGGGGGAGACCCAGTACTTC.